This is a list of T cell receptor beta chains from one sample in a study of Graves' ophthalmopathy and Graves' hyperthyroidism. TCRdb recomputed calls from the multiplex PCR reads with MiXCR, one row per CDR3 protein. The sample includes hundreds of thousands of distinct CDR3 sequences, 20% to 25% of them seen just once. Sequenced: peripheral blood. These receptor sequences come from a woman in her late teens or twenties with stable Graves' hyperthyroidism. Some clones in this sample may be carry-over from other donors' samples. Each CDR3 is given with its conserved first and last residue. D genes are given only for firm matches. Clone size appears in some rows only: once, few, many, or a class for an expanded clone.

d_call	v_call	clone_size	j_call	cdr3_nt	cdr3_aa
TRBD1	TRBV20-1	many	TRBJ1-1	TGCAGTGCACGAACGGGTGGGACAGGGGGGTCGAACACTGAAGCTTTCTTT	CSARTGGTGGSNTEAFF
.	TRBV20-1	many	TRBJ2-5	TGCAGTGCTAGAGATCAGGGAAGAGACCTCGAGACCCAGTACTTC	CSARDQGRDLETQYF
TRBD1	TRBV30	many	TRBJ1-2	TGTGCCTGGAGTCTTGGCCCAGGGGGGTACTATGGCTACACCTTC	CAWSLGPGGYYGYTF
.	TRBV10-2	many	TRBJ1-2	TGCGCCAGCAGTGGGGCGGATAACTATGGCTACACCTTC	CASSGADNYGYTF
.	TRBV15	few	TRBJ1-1	TGTGCCACCAGCAGAGGGGACATGAACACTGAAGCTTTCTTT	CATSRGDMNTEAFF
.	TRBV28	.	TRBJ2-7	TGTGCCAGCAGACCCTGGTCAGGGGGGTCCTACGAGCAGTACTTC	CASRPWSGGSYEQYF
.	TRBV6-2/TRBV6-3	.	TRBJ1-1	TGTGCCAGCAGTTACTCAAGGAGGCGGTTAAGGGAGATTGAAGCTTTCTTT	CASSYSRRRLREIEAFF
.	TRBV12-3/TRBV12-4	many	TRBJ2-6	TGTGCCAGCAGTTTAGCTCGGATCTCTGGGGCCAACGTCCTGACTTTC	CASSLARISGANVLTF
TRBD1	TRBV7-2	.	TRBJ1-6	TGTGCCAGCAGCATCAAGACAGGGGGCTATTCACCCCTCCACTTT	CASSIKTGGYSPLHF
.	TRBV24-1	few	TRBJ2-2	TGTGCCACCAGTGATCCCTCTAGGGGGGCCGGCGGGGAGCTGTTTTTT	CATSDPSRGAGGELFF
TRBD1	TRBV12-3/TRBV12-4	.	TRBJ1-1	TGTGCCAGCAGTTTACGGCTAGACAGGGGAAGGACTGAAGCTTTCTTT	CASSLRLDRGRTEAFF
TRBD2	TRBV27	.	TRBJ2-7	TGTGCCAGCAGGGCGGGGGGGTTCTACGAGCAGTACTTC	CASRAGGFYEQYF
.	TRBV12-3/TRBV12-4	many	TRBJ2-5	TGTGCCAGCAGTCCCGACAGGACGGAGGCCCAGTACTTC	CASSPDRTEAQYF
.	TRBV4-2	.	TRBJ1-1	TGTGCCAGCACTCGTCTTCGGGACCCAAACACTGAAGCTTTCTTT	CASTRLRDPNTEAFF
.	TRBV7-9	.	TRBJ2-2	TGTGCCAGCACCCGATCCGGGGAGCTGTTTTTT	CASTRSGELFF
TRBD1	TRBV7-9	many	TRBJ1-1	TGTGCCAGCAGCCGGGACAGACTTGTGAAGCTTTTCTTT	CASSRDRLVKLFF
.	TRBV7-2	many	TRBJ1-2	TGTGCCAGCAGCTTATCGCCGAGTCTAATACGTGGCTACACCTTC	CASSLSPSLIRGYTF
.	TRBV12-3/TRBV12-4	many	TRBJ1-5	TGTGCCAGCAGTTCAACGCAGGGAAATCAGCCCCAGCATTTT	CASSSTQGNQPQHF
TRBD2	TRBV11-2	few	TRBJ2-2	TGTGCCAGCAGCTTAACTAGCGGGGAAATCACCGGGGAGCTGTTTTTT	CASSLTSGEITGELFF
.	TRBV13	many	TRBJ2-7	TGTGCCAGCAGCTTAGGCCACGACAACTACGAGCAGTACTTC	CASSLGHDNYEQYF
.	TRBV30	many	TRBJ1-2	TGTGCCAGTTACAGAGACTATGGCTACACCTTC	CASYRDYGYTF
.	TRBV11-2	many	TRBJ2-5	TGTGCCAGCAGCTTACACGGAGGGGGCCAGTACTTC	CASSLHGGGQYF
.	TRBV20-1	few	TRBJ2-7	TGCAGTGCTGATATCCAGGGTTGGGGCGAGCAGTACTTC	CSADIQGWGEQYF
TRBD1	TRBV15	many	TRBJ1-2	TGTGCCACCAGCAGAGCCCCAGGGGGCAGAGGCTACACCTTC	CATSRAPGGRGYTF
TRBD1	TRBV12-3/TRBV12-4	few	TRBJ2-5	TGTGCCAGCAGTCCTCCCCGAGGGACAGGGCCCCACCAAGAGACCAAGTACTTC	CASSPPRGTGPHQETKYF
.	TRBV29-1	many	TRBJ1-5	TGCAGTGTGAAGGAGAATAGCAATCAGCCCCAGCATTTT	CSVKENSNQPQHF
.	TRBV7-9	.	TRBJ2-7	TGTGCCAGCAGCTTTCTGGCAGACGAGCAGTACTTC	CASSFLADEQYF
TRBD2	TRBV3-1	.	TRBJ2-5	TGTGCCAGCAGCCAAGTGTCGCGGGAGGGCCGTATACAAGAGACCCAGTACTTC	CASSQVSREGRIQETQYF
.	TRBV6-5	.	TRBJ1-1	TGTGCCAGCAGTTACTCCCGGTCGGGGGCTGAAGCTTTCTTT	CASSYSRSGAEAFF
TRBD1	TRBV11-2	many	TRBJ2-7	TGTGCCAGCAGCAAAGATAGGGGACAGGCCTACGAGCAGTACTTC	CASSKDRGQAYEQYF
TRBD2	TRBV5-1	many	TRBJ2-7	TGCGCCAGCAGCTGGGCCGGGGGGGCGTCCTACGAGCAGTACTTC	CASSWAGGASYEQYF
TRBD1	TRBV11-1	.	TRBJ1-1	TGTGCCAGCAGCTTAGAGGGGTGGACAGGTAAGGGTGAAGCTTTCTTT	CASSLEGWTGKGEAFF
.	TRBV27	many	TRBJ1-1	TGTGCCAGCAGTATGACAGTGAACACTGAAGCTTTCTTT	CASSMTVNTEAFF
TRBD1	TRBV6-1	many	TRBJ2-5	TGTGCCAGCAGTCCCGTGGACAGGAAGCAAGAGACCCAGTACTTC	CASSPVDRKQETQYF
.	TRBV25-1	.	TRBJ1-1	TGTGCCAGCAGTGAATTTGACACTGAAGCTTTCTTT	CASSEFDTEAFF
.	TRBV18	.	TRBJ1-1	TGTGCCAGCTCACCTGGTTCCAGGGATAACACTGAAGCTTTCTTT	CASSPGSRDNTEAFF